This T cell receptor beta chain is drawn from a study of OX40 agonist ivuxolimab in advanced cancers. Study-wide results and caveats: There was clonal expansion of CD4+ and CD8+ blood T cells by week 6 at 0.1 to 3.0 mg/kg. The mean number of expanded clones was higher in CD8+ T cells than in CD4+. A proportion of nonresponders additionally exhibited low normalized T-cell clonal expansion.

Note on this clone: No antigen is known for it. This sample also contains other DNA sequences that code for the same CDR3.

Germline lookup yields CDR1 SGHVS and CDR2 FNYEAQ. With 1 base removed from V and 3 bases from J, the gap between germline ends came to 8 bases. The length of the CDR3 is 14 residues. Measured with immunoSEQ multiplex PCR; TCRdb has only the in-frame clones, and not every one. The sample holds some 43,000 clones; around 88% are singletons and the top ten take 35%. The clonotype originates from an adult with an advanced solid tumor such as melanoma, head and neck, liver or kidney cancer. This rearrangement joins TRBV7-6 to TRBJ2-3; weak D call: TRBD2 (6 bases). Sequencing used CD4+ or CD8+ T cells sorted from blood, obtained in a trial of the OX40 agonist ivuxolimab. The CDR3 bases are TGTGCCAGCAGCTTAGAAGCGGGTACAGATACGCAGTATTTT. It specifies CASSLEAGTDTQYF.